This TCR beta chain was sequenced for a study of OX40 agonist ivuxolimab in advanced cancers. Background on the whole study: Ivuxolimab was an agonistic, fully human IgG2 monoclonal antibody directed against OX40 (CD134), a costimulatory receptor. Intravenous ivuxolimab was administered to patients every 2 weeks at six dose levels: 0.01, 0.1, 0.3, 1.5, 3 and 10 mg/kg. In the dose-escalation cohort, 65% to 85% of patients were male, and the mean age was roughly 60 years with a range of about 20 to 80. Of the approximately 50 dose-escalation patients, hepatocellular carcinoma was present in about 20, melanoma in roughly 15, renal cell carcinoma in 9 and head and neck cancer in 9. Prior anti-PD-1, anti-PD-L1 or anti-CTLA-4 therapy was permitted, and 40% of dose-escalation patients had received checkpoint inhibitors. The paper describes the monotherapy dose-escalation part (N of about 47 patients) of the phase I trial of ivuxolimab. Partial responses occurred in three dose-escalation patients, of whom one had hepatocellular carcinoma and two had cutaneous melanoma. The purpose of peripheral TCRbeta sequencing was to test whether ivuxolimab changed TCR sequence diversity and led to clonal T-cell expansion. What the research found in general, with its limitations: The antigen specificity of the peripheral T cells that underwent clonal expansion was not determined. After ivuxolimab, expanded clones were on average more numerous among CD8+ T cells than among CD4+ T cells. Clonal expansion of both CD4+ and CD8+ blood T cells was observed from baseline to week 6 at doses 0.1 to 3.0 mg/kg. Partial responders in the 0.1-3.0 mg/kg groups had among the lowest normalized peripheral clonal expansion, especially among CD8+ T cells. Low levels of normalized T-cell clonal expansion were also seen in some nonresponding patients.

The trial excluded patients who had a history of autoimmune disease or who were on systemic immunosuppression. In every dose cohort, peripheral blood was drawn for TCR sequencing at baseline, cycle 4 day 1, and cycle 7 day 1. The samples were taken from a phase I, first-in-human, multicenter, open-label dose-escalation trial of ivuxolimab. The trial enrolled adults with locally advanced or metastatic head and neck squamous cell, hepatocellular, melanoma or renal cell carcinoma. Before TCR sequencing, CD4+ T cells and CD8+ T cells from peripheral blood were sorted into separate populations. As for this clone: The target of this receptor is not known. No much larger clone exists at a distance of one base, and base qualities are not known.

To sequence the TCRbeta CDR3 region, genomic DNA was isolated from the sorted cells. The immunoSEQ Assay was used to sequence the TCRbeta CDR3 regions. The table comes from immuneACCESS by way of TCRdb, which keeps in-frame sequences with V and J called. Part of the clones is missing from these tables; in studies checked, under half for an unresolved V gene and the rest for unknown reasons. Present in this sample are approximately 80,000 clones, over 75% of which were seen just once. In total, the top ten clones hold over 0.2% of the sample. CDR3 length: 14 amino acids, cysteine to phenylalanine. The CDR3 DNA has 42 bases and is translated from base 1. At the junction V is shortened by 8 bases and J by 0 bases; bases outside the gene matches: 5. CDR1 and CDR2, looked up from the germline V gene, are SGHNT and YENEEA.

Sample: CD4+ or CD8+ T cells sorted from blood, taken in a trial of the OX40 agonist ivuxolimab. The chain employs TRBV11-3 and TRBJ1-1, and 8 junctional nucleotides match TRBD1. The sequence came from an adult with an advanced solid tumor such as melanoma, head and neck, liver or kidney cancer. The CDR3 amino acid sequence is: CASLRTGMNTEAFF. The DNA is as follows: TGTGCCAGCCTCCGGACAGGGATGAACACTGAAGCTTTCTTT.